The 12 T cell receptor beta chains in this list originate from one sample, sequenced in a study of T cells in Graves' hyperthyroidism and ophthalmopathy. Regions amplified from RNA transcripts were the TCR beta CDR3 regions. HTBI primers were the set used in a first-round RT-PCR of the TCR CDR3. TCRdb re-analysed the multiplex PCR reads in MiXCR, keeping a single row per CDR3 protein. The sample lists some 800,000 distinct CDR3 sequences; roughly 37% were seen once. Sequenced material: blood. The origin of the receptors is a man aged 18 to 30 with Graves' hyperthyroidism.

This clonotype has just a few counts. A junction end diverges from the germline sequence, so it may reflect a read error. DNA of the CDR3: TGCGCCAGCAGCCCAGCGGATGGGGGAGGCACTGAAGCTTTCTTT. It codes for CASSPADGGGTEAFF. This sequence joins TRBV7-2 and TRBJ1-1, with a possible D match to TRBD1 (5 bases). The germline gives CDR1 SGHTA, CDR2 FQGNSA. The length of the CDR3 is 15 residues.

This clonotype appeared a few times. This chain connects TRBV12-3 or TRBV12-4 to TRBJ1-1; D remains ambiguous. V lost 3 bases to trimming and J lost 11 bases, with 13 bases between them. This CDR3 is built from 12 residues. This CDR3 reads CASSFGADPAFF. DNA of the CDR3: TGTGCCAGCAGTTTTGGAGCCGACCCTGCTTTCTTT.

The table lists this clonotype with many counts. The chain's CDR3 is CASSSRGQLNTEAFF. The CDR3 DNA sequence: TGTGCCAGCAGCTCCAGGGGACAGTTGAACACTGAAGCTTTCTTT. J is TRBJ1-1 and V is TRBV7-9; 7 positions match TRBD1. This CDR3 is 15 amino acids long. CDR1 SEHNR and CDR2 FQNEAQ come from the germline V gene (reference sequence). The junction had 5 bases not matched to a gene; V was cut back by 4 bases and J by 0 bases.

In this sample, this clonotype turned up many times. A read error may produce the germline difference seen at one junction end. The chain links TRBV5-1 to TRBJ1-2, with 7 bases identical to TRBD1. CDR1 is SGHRS and CDR2 is YFSETQ in the germline V gene. The CDR3 contains 14 residues. In DNA, the CDR3 is TGCGCCAGCAGCTCCGGTGGGGACAGAACTCCCGTCGCCTTC. Its translation: CASSSGGDRTPVAF.

The chain links TRBV6-5 to TRBJ1-1; D is ambiguous. Germline CDR1 reads MNHEY; CDR2 reads SVGAGI. V lost 6 bases, J lost 8 bases, and 13 bases lay in between. The length of the CDR3 is 12 residues. The DNA of the CDR3 is TGTGCCAGCAGCCGCCACGGAGGGGAAGCTTTCTTT. Translation gives CASSRHGGEAFF.

The sample holds one count of this clonotype. The chain has TRBV15 and TRBJ1-4; D perhaps matches TRBD1 (5 bases). CDR1 is LNHNV and CDR2 is YYDKDF in the germline V gene (reference sequence). V lost 1 base and J 8 bases, leaving 8 bases between the germline ends. The CDR3 length is 13 residues. The CDR3, as DNA: TGTGCCACCAGCAGAGGGCGGGGGGAAAAACTGTTTTTT. This gives the protein CATSRGRGEKLFF.

This chain connects TRBV7-2 to TRBJ2-7; 10 nucleotides agree with TRBD2. V trimming: 3 bases; J trimming: 4 bases; junction bases outside the gene matches: 3. The CDR3 totals 14 residues. Germline V gene sequence: CDR1 SGHTA, CDR2 FQGNSA. The CDR3 region is CASSFTSGTYEQYF. CDR3 nucleotides: TGTGCCAGCAGCTTTACTAGCGGGACTTACGAGCAGTACTTC.

The V call is TRBV7-2, the J call TRBJ2-7; D unclear. Trimming removed 3 bases from V and 5 bases from J, with 5 bases in between. The CDR3 totals 11 residues. CDR1 and CDR2 (germline): SGHTA, FQGNSA. The CDR3 reads CTSSLMNEQYF. CDR3 nucleotide sequence: TGTACCAGCAGCTTGATGAACGAGCAGTACTTC. The full variable domain, in which reference TRBV7-2 and TRBJ2-7 provide the parts outside the CDR3, is GAGVSQSPSNKVTEKGKDVELRCDPISGHTALYWYRQSLGQGLEFLIYFQGNSAPDKSGLPSDRFSAERTGGSVSTLTIQRTQQEDSAVYLCTSSLMNEQYFGPGTRLTVT.

This clonotype was seen a few times. The chain employs TRBV25-1 and TRBJ1-1; D unresolved. V lost 4 bases, J lost 5 bases, and 11 bases lay in between. The CDR3 contains 13 residues. Germline-derived CDR1 and CDR2 are MGHDK and SYGVNS. In DNA, the CDR3 is TGTGCCAGCAGTGTAGGGATTGTTACTGAAGCTTTCTTT. It is translated as CASSVGIVTEAFF. Supplemented by reference TRBV25-1 and TRBJ1-1, the full variable domain reads EADIYQTPRYLVIGTGKKITLECSQTMGHDKMYWYQQDPGMELHLIHYSYGVNSTEKGDLSSESTVSRIRTEHFPLTLESARPSHTSQYLCASSVGIVTEAFFGQGTRLTVV.

The chain recombines TRBV7-8 with TRBJ2-7, with D possibly matching TRBD1 (6 bases). V dropped 7 bases and J dropped 0 bases, with 16 bases sitting between them. This CDR3 comprises 15 residues. Germline CDR1 and CDR2: SGHVS and FQNEAQ. This CDR3 reads CASNKGQGSSYEQYF. The CDR3 DNA reads as TGTGCCAGCAACAAGGGGCAGGGGAGCTCCTACGAGCAGTACTTC.

About this clonotype: A clone one base away is much larger, so this may be a read error. This chain uses TRBV20-1 with TRBJ1-4, with a weak D call TRBD1 (6 bases). The length of the CDR3 is 14 residues. CDR1 DFQATT and CDR2 SNEGSKA come from the germline V gene (reference sequence). The CDR3: CSARLQGANVKLFF. The CDR3 DNA reads as TGCAGTGCTAGACTACAGGGTGCTAATGTAAAACTGTTTTTT.

The chain links TRBV2 to TRBJ1-2, with TRBD1 identical over 10 bases. Germline-derived CDR1 and CDR2 are SNHLY and FYNNEI. This CDR3 has 12 amino acids. After removal of 11 bases from V and 6 bases from J, the junction contained 6 bases not matched to a gene. The CDR3 nucleotides are TGTGCCCTACCGGGACAGGGGAATGGCTACACCTTC. Translation: CALPGQGNGYTF.